Below are 25 T cell receptor beta chains sequenced from a single sample in a study of T-cell reconstitution after alpha-beta-depleted transplantation in children. Using unique molecular identifiers, the investigators prepared the TCRbeta library. Each CDR3 protein is one row after TCRdb ran MiXCR on the PCR reads. This sample yields 200,000 to 250,000 distinct CDR3 sequences, of which 9% to 10% are seen a single time; approximately 5.4% belongs to the top ten. The source material was PBMCs from the stem cell graft donor, sampled from the stem cell graft. These receptors came from a human donor who donated a stem cell graft to a child with SCID.

In this sample, this clonotype turned up many times. V usage is TRBV7-8 and J usage is TRBJ1-1; tentative D call: TRBD1 (5 bases). There are 14 residues in the CDR3. V was pared by 4 bases and J by 0 bases, with 9 bases between. Germline CDR1 and CDR2: SGHVS and FQNEAQ. DNA for the CDR3: TGTGCCAGCAGCTCCGGGACTTTGAACACTGAAGCTTTCTTT. It is translated as CASSSGTLNTEAFF.

The chain links TRBV5-1 to TRBJ1-3, with D unclear. V lost 4 bases and J lost 0, with 8 bases in between. This CDR3 spans 14 amino acids. Germline V CDR1 and CDR2: SGHRS, YFSETQ. The CDR3: CASSAADSGNTIYF. In DNA, the CDR3 is TGCGCCAGCAGCGCGGCAGACTCTGGAAACACCATATATTTT.

At least ten counts were recorded for this clonotype. J is TRBJ1-5 and V is TRBV20-1; a possible D gene is TRBD1 (5 bases). Trimming took 0 bases from V and 2 from J, leaving 14 bases between them. Germline lookup yields CDR1 DFQATT and CDR2 SNEGSKA (reference sequence). This CDR3 region has 16 residues. The CDR3 here is CSARDAQGGGNQPQHF. The CDR3 region has the DNA TGCAGTGCTAGAGATGCCCAGGGCGGAGGCAATCAGCCCCAGCATTTT.

This clonotype has a count of ten or more. The chain recombines TRBV21-1 with TRBJ2-1; TRBD1, the table's D call, was not compared with the DNA. TRBV21-1 is classified as a pseudogene. The CDR3 loop spans 18 amino acids. The DNA of the CDR3 is TGTGCCAGCAGCAAAGTGGGGGGTAGCCGGGAAACCTACAATGAGCAGTTCTTC. This sequence encodes CASSKVGGSRETYNEQFF.

The table lists this clonotype with a few counts. The chain couples TRBV28 to TRBJ1-4, with 7 bases fitting TRBD1. Germline V gene sequence: CDR1 MDHEN, CDR2 SYDVKM. After removal of 2 bases from V and 8 bases from J, the junction contained 5 bases not matched to a gene. This CDR3 has 14 residues. CDR3 protein: CASSLRQGREKLFF. In DNA, the CDR3 is TGTGCCAGCAGTTTAAGACAGGGTAGGGAAAAACTGTTTTTT.

This clonotype was counted many times. The chain carries TRBV2 and TRBJ1-5, with D maybe TRBD1 (6 bases). The CDR3 covers 15 residues. Germline assignment: CDR1 SNHLY and CDR2 FYNNEI. Trimming removed 4 bases at V and 1 base at J, with 11 bases between. The CDR3 loop reads CASSGPDRSNQPQHF. The CDR3, as DNA: TGTGCCAGCAGTGGACCGGACAGAAGCAATCAGCCCCAGCATTTT.

This clonotype was counted only a few times. A much larger clone differs by one base, so this may be a read error. The chain couples TRBV18 to TRBJ2-7, with 12 bases that match TRBD1. In germline, CDR1 is KGHSH, CDR2 LQKENI. The CDR3 totals 14 residues. V shed 2 bases and J 5 bases; nucleotides not matched to a gene: 1. CDR3 residues: CASSPGTGGDEQYF. For the CDR3, the DNA is TGTGCCAGCTCACCAGGGACAGGGGGCGACGAGCAGTACTTC. Full variable domain (outside the CDR3, taken from reference TRBV18 and TRBJ2-7): NAGVMQNPRHLVRRRGQEARLRCSPMKGHSHVYWYRQLPEEGLKFMVYLQKENIIDESGMPKERFSAEFPKEGPSILRIQQVVRGDSAAYFCASSPGTGGDEQYFGPGTRLTVT.

This chain uses TRBV20-1 with TRBJ1-2; TRBD1 aligns across 12 bases. This CDR3 is built from 15 residues. Looked up from germline, CDR1 is DFQATT and CDR2 is SNEGSKA (reference sequence). After removal of 0 bases from V and 8 bases from J, the junction contained 7 bases not matched to a gene. The CDR3 is CSARETGTGGQGYTF. The CDR3 region has the DNA TGCAGTGCTAGAGAGACCGGGACAGGGGGCCAGGGCTACACCTTC.

Remarks on this clonotype: This could be a read error, since a much larger clone is one nucleotide away. The gene calls are TRBV20-1 and TRBJ2-1, with 7 bases matching TRBD1. CDR1 and CDR2 from the germline V gene are DFQATT and SNEGSKA (reference sequence). This CDR3 is 16 amino acids long. DNA of the CDR3: TGCTGTGCCGAGTGGGTCGGGACAGCCCTGGGATCTGAGCAGTTCTTC. Protein product: CCAEWVGTALGSEQFF.

This chain joins TRBV7-3 and TRBJ2-3; the D gene could be TRBD1 or TRBD2 (5 bases each). The CDR3 covers 15 residues. Germline-derived CDR1 and CDR2 are SGHTA and FQGTGA. Trimming took off 5 bases at V and 2 bases at J, with 14 bases between the two ends. Here the CDR3 reads CASSEAPGPTDTQYF. CDR3 nucleotide sequence: TGTGCCAGCAGCGAGGCGCCGGGGCCCACAGATACGCAGTATTTT.

This clonotype was seen ten or more times. The chain links TRBV6-2 or TRBV6-3 to TRBJ2-5, with a possible D match to TRBD1 (6 bases). V dropped 6 bases and J dropped 4 bases, with 12 bases sitting between them. There are 13 residues in the CDR3. The V gene's germline CDR1 is MNHEY and CDR2 SVGEGT. In DNA, the CDR3 is TGTGCCAGCAGCCACCGGGACATAGAGACCCAGTACTTC. Translating it yields CASSHRDIETQYF.

This clonotype came up many times. The rearrangement joins TRBV5-1 to TRBJ2-5, with TRBD1 identical over 7 bases. J gave up 5 bases and V 4 bases, and 11 bases lay outside the gene matches. The CDR3 is 15 residues long. Germline V CDR1 and CDR2: SGHRS, YFSETQ. The CDR3 loop is CASSLGQGGAETQYF. Here the CDR3 DNA reads TGCGCCAGCAGCCTGGGACAAGGGGGCGCGGAGACCCAGTACTTC.

This clonotype was detected ten times or more. CDR3 amino acids: CASSDRDRVGPGYTF. DNA for the CDR3: TGTGCCAGCAGCGACCGGGACAGGGTGGGCCCTGGCTACACCTTC. The chain combines TRBV7-2 with TRBJ1-2, with 9 bases that match TRBD1. Germline assignment: CDR1 SGHTA and CDR2 FQGNSA. After removal of 5 bases from V and 7 bases from J, the junction contained 11 bases not matched to a gene. The CDR3 has 15 residues.

Regarding this clonotype: Possible read error: a much larger clone is one base away. It is likely a read error, because the conserved phenylalanine at the end of the CDR3 is missing. J is TRBJ2-1 and V is TRBV5-5; TRBD2 matches at 7 bases. This CDR3 comprises 15 residues. Per the germline V gene, CDR1 is SGHKS and CDR2 is YYEKEE (reference sequence). V dropped 3 bases and J dropped 2; count of bases not matched to a gene: 5. CDR3 DNA sequence: TGTGCCAGCAGCTGGGGGGGATCCCCCTACAATGAGCAGTTCATC. This translates into CASSWGGSPYNEQFI.

This clonotype was seen ten or more times. The chain links TRBV20-1 to TRBJ1-3, with 8 bases matching TRBD1. The germline gives CDR1 DFQATT, CDR2 SNEGSKA (reference sequence). V trimming: 5 bases; J trimming: 0 bases; junction bases outside the gene matches: 3. The CDR3 contains 14 residues. In DNA form, the CDR3 reads TGCAGTGCTTGTGACAGGGGCTCTGGAAACACCATATATTTT. Translation: CSACDRGSGNTIYF.

This clonotype was observed a handful of times. This chain connects TRBV7-2 to TRBJ1-2, with a tentative D call TRBD1 (5 bases). CDR3 length: 13 residues. Trimming left V 5 bases short and J 5 bases short, with 12 bases between. Germline CDR1 and CDR2: SGHTA and FQGNSA. The CDR3 region has the DNA TGTGCCAGCAGCACTCGGGGCGGATATGGCTACACCTTC. Translation gives CASSTRGGYGYTF.

In this sample, this clonotype turned up many times. The rearrangement links TRBV28 to TRBJ1-5; 8 positions agree with TRBD1. Per germline, CDR1 MDHEN and CDR2 SYDVKM. The CDR3 has 15 residues. J was trimmed by 2 bases and V by 0 bases; bases with no gene match: 0. The CDR3 is CASSLWGQGNQPQHF. Here the CDR3 DNA reads TGTGCCAGCAGTTTATGGGGACAGGGCAATCAGCCCCAGCATTTT. The full variable domain, rest sourced from reference TRBV28 and TRBJ1-5, is DVKVTQSSRYLVKRTGEKVFLECVQDMDHENMFWYRQDPGLGLRLIYFSYDVKMKEKGDIPEGYSVSREKKERFSLILESASTNQTSMYLCASSLWGQGNQPQHFGDGTRLSIL.

This clonotype was seen many times. The chain joins TRBV11-2 to TRBJ2-1; maybe TRBD1 (5 bases). Germline CDR1 SGHAT, CDR2 FQNNGV. The V end lost 4 bases, the J end lost 0 bases, and 13 bases lay between the germline ends. CDR3 size: 16 residues. In DNA form, the CDR3 reads TGTGCCAGCAGCTCTCAGGGCGTCCCCTCCTACAATGAGCAGTTCTTC. Protein product: CASSSQGVPSYNEQFF.

As to this clonotype: The junction shows a germline mismatch at one end, possibly a read error. The gene calls are TRBV4-2 and TRBJ1-2, with D possibly TRBD1 on 6 matching bases. Germline lookup yields CDR1 LGHNA and CDR2 YNFKEQ. This CDR3 region has 14 residues. The chain's CDR3 is CASRQDQGRYGYTF. As DNA, the CDR3 is TGTGCCAGCAGACAAGATCAGGGGCGCTATGGCTACACCTTC.

This clonotype was recorded many times. The chain employs TRBV20-1 and TRBJ1-6; a weak D match, TRBD1 (6 bases). CDR3 length equals 16 residues. V was cut by 6 bases and J by 8 bases, with 23 bases left in between. Per the germline V gene, CDR1 is DFQATT and CDR2 is SNEGSKA (reference sequence). CDR3 loop: CSAQTEGGAKHSPLHF. The CDR3 DNA sequence: TGCAGTGCCCAAACCGAGGGGGGGGCTAAACATTCACCCCTCCACTTT.

This clonotype was detected many times. V gene TRBV5-1 combines with J gene TRBJ1-4; tentatively, D is TRBD1 (6 bases). Germline-derived CDR1 and CDR2 are SGHRS and YFSETQ. Trimming pared 4 bases from V and 5 bases from J, leaving 15 bases between. This CDR3 comprises 15 residues. Here the CDR3 DNA reads TGCGCCAGCAGCCCTCAGGGGTTTCCGAATGAAAAACTGTTTTTT. This codes for CASSPQGFPNEKLFF.

This clonotype came up many times. The rearrangement links TRBV20-1 to TRBJ2-3, with 11 bases matching TRBD2. CDR1 and CDR2 from the germline V gene are DFQATT and SNEGSKA (reference sequence). The CDR3 runs to 15 residues. V shed 3 bases, J shed 5 bases, and the junction held 7 bases outside the gene matches. CDR3 residues: CSARIAGGPGDTQYF. CDR3 DNA: TGCAGTGCTAGGATAGCGGGGGGGCCCGGAGATACGCAGTATTTT.

This clonotype was counted many times. The chain has TRBV20-1 and TRBJ2-5, with a possible D match to TRBD2 (7 bases). V was cut by 2 bases and J by 2 bases, with 27 bases left in between. CDR3 length equals 19 residues. CDR1 and CDR2 from the germline V gene are DFQATT and SNEGSKA (reference sequence). CDR3 sequence: CSARPSLGGGYVLQETQYF. CDR3 bases: TGCAGTGCTAGACCCTCTCTAGGGGGGGGCTATGTCCTTCAAGAGACCCAGTACTTC.

This clonotype appeared many times. The genes are TRBV11-2 and TRBJ1-4, with D hard to call. The CDR3 loop spans 13 amino acids. The germline CDR1 and CDR2 sequences are SGHAT and FQNNGV. Trimming took off 0 bases at V and 7 bases at J, with 6 bases between the two ends. Here the CDR3 DNA reads TGTGCCAGCAGCTTAGACAGTAGTGAAAAACTGTTTTTT. It yields the protein CASSLDSSEKLFF.

This clonotype was seen repeatedly, ten times or more. The V call is TRBV20-1, the J call TRBJ1-1; TRBD1 agrees at 7 bases. The junction had 4 bases not matched to a gene; V was cut back by 2 bases and J by 1 base. The germline CDR1 and CDR2 sequences are DFQATT and SNEGSKA (reference sequence). The CDR3 sequence is 14 residues long. CDR3 DNA sequence: TGCAGTGCTAGACGTGCAGGGGGGAACACTGAAGCTTTCTTT. This sequence encodes CSARRAGGNTEAFF.